The 6 T cell receptor beta chains presented below share a single source sample, sequenced in a study of blood T cell repertoires in COVID-19. Assay used: immunoSEQ multiplex PCR; TCRdb lists only in-frame clones, some missing. The data hold around 300,000 clones, with roughly 86% observed a single time. Material: PBMCs or T cells enriched from blood (not recorded which). The origin of the receptors is a woman younger than 30 who had recovered from COVID-19.

The chain is built from TRBV19 and TRBJ1-1; D remains ambiguous. V was shortened by 6 bases and J by 10 bases, with 15 bases between the two germline ends. The CDR3 loop spans 12 amino acids. CDR1 is LNHDA and CDR2 is SQIVND in the germline V gene (reference sequence). The CDR3, as DNA: TGTGCCAGTAGCCGGATGGAGATGGCAGCTTTCTTT. It encodes CASSRMEMAAFF.

The rearrangement uses TRBV6-5 and TRBJ2-3; D unresolved. Germline V gene sequence: CDR1 MNHEY, CDR2 SVGAGI. The CDR3 is 14 residues long. V was clipped by 8 bases and J by 2 bases, with 14 bases between them. The CDR3 bases are TGTGCCAGCCTTAGACAACCCTACACAGATACGCAGTATTTT. This sequence encodes CASLRQPYTDTQYF.

The rearrangement uses TRBV10-3 and TRBJ2-3; D not resolved. CDR1 and CDR2 (germline): ENHRY, SYGVKD. CDR3 length: 17 residues. Deletions cut 4 bases from V and 2 bases from J, with 19 bases between. CDR3 sequence (DNA): TGTGCCATCAGTGGATTCCCCCCCTTAGAGATCACAGATACGCAGTATTTT. This codes for CAISGFPPLEITDTQYF.

In its sample, this clone was seen once. The chain recombines TRBV10-1 with TRBJ2-7, with D possibly TRBD1 on 5 matching bases. Trimming removed 6 bases from V and 5 bases from J, with 17 bases in between. Per germline, CDR1 WNHNN and CDR2 SYGVQD (reference sequence). The CDR3 consists of 14 residues. In nucleotides, the CDR3 is TGCGCCAGCAGCTTACACAGGATTCTCGACGAGCAGTACTTC. Its protein product is CASSLHRILDEQYF.

The chain joins TRBV4-3 to TRBJ2-1; D gene unclear. V dropped 4 bases and J dropped 2 bases, with 9 bases sitting between them. CDR1 and CDR2 (germline): LGHNA, YSLEER. This CDR3 contains 14 residues. CDR3 sequence: CASSPSAAYNEQFF. The DNA of the CDR3 is TGCGCCAGCAGCCCCAGCGCGGCCTACAATGAGCAGTTCTTC.

The rearrangement joins TRBV15 to TRBJ2-1, with 7 bases aligning to TRBD2. Germline V gives CDR1 LNHNV, CDR2 YYDKDF (reference sequence). The length of the CDR3 is 15 residues. After removal of 5 bases from V and 3 bases from J, the junction contained 7 bases not matched to a gene. The CDR3 protein is CATSGLAVNYNEQFF. The CDR3 region has the DNA TGTGCCACCAGCGGGCTAGCGGTAAACTACAATGAGCAGTTCTTC.